A selection of T cell receptor beta chains follows, all from one sample in a study of T cells in Graves' hyperthyroidism and ophthalmopathy. TCRdb analysed the multiplex PCR reads with MiXCR anew, one entry per CDR3 protein. The sample has 650,000 to 700,000 distinct CDR3 sequences; 17% are singletons. Sequences were obtained from blood. The source of these receptors is a man in his fifties or sixties with Graves' hyperthyroidism. CDR3s include the opening cysteine and the closing phenylalanine or tryptophan. A D gene is named only where the DNA matches it firmly. Clone size is given for some rows only: seen once, a few or many times, or a class if the clone is expanded.

TRBV18,TRBJ2-3,-,-,TGTGCCAGCTCACCGGGCAAAGATCCCCGATTTGATACGCAGTATTTT,CASSPGKDPRFDTQYF
TRBV2,TRBJ1-2,-,TRBD1,TGTGCCAGCAGTGAAATGACAGGGGGCCTTGGCTACACCTTC,CASSEMTGGLGYTF
TRBV10-3,TRBJ1-6,many,-,TGTGCCATCAGCCCAAACCTCGGGCAGAATTCACCCCTCCACTTT,CAISPNLGQNSPLHF
TRBV5-1,TRBJ2-2,-,TRBD1,TGCGCCAGCAGCCTGGGACAGGGGAAAATCGGGGAGCTGTTTTTT,CASSLGQGKIGELFF
TRBV27,TRBJ1-6,many,TRBD1,TGTGCCAGCAGTTTATCACGGGACAGCCATTCACCCCTCCACTTT,CASSLSRDSHSPLHF
TRBV20-1,TRBJ1-6,few,-,TGCAGTGCTAGGACTCCATATAATTCACCCCTCCACTTT,CSARTPYNSPLHF
TRBV6-2/TRBV6-3,TRBJ2-7,-,TRBD1,TGTGCCAGCAGATCGCCCGTAGGACAGGGAACCTACGAGCAGTACTTC,CASRSPVGQGTYEQYF
TRBV7-4,TRBJ1-2,few,-,TGTGCCAGCAGCTTAGCAAGGCCACTTAACTATGGCTACACCTTC,CASSLARPLNYGYTF
TRBV2,TRBJ2-1,many,-,TGTGCCAGCATTCCGGGAATAGAATACAATGAGCAGTTCTTC,CASIPGIEYNEQFF
TRBV2,TRBJ2-7,-,-,TGTGCCAGTTCCGGGGCAAACCTCTACGAGCAGTACTTC,CASSGANLYEQYF
TRBV24-1,TRBJ2-1,many,-,TGTGCCACCAGTAAGGAAAGCCTTTCCTACAATGAGCAGTTCTTC,CATSKESLSYNEQFF
TRBV5-1,TRBJ2-1,few,-,TGCGCCAGCAGCGCCGACCTATACAATGAGCAGTTCTTC,CASSADLYNEQFF
TRBV2,TRBJ2-1,-,TRBD1,TGTGCCAGCAGTTTGGTCGGTGGGGGACAGGGCTATCTGTTCTTC,CASSLVGGGQGYLFF
TRBV28,TRBJ2-7,-,-,TGTGCCAGCAGTTCGCGGACCCTCTACGAGCAGTACTTC,CASSSRTLYEQYF
TRBV28,TRBJ2-2,-,TRBD2,TGTGCCAGCAGACCATCCCATGGTAGCGGGAGCCGGACCGGGGAGCTGTTTTTT,CASRPSHGSGSRTGELFF
TRBV29-1,TRBJ2-5,many,TRBD1,TGCAGCGTTGACCAGGGACAGGGGAGAGGAGAGACCCAGTACTTC,CSVDQGQGRGETQYF
TRBV5-4,TRBJ1-4,-,-,TGTGCCAGCAGCGCACCCCCTTCTGGGCTGTCTGGCGGGAATGAAAAACTGTTTTTT,CASSAPPSGLSGGNEKLFF
TRBV9,TRBJ2-7,few,TRBD2,TGTGCCAGCAGCCCTCACCCCAGCGGGAGCTACGAGCAGTACTTC,CASSPHPSGSYEQYF
TRBV28,TRBJ2-1,many,-,TGTGCCAGCATTCTAGACGGAAACAATGAGCAGTTCTTC,CASILDGNNEQFF
TRBV24-1,TRBJ2-7,many,-,TGTGCCACCAGTGATGTCTTCGGCGAGCAGTACTTC,CATSDVFGEQYF
TRBV9,TRBJ2-1,many,TRBD2,TGTGCCAGCAGCGTAGCGGGCGGGGCGGGAGGATCCTACAATGAGCAGTTCTTC,CASSVAGGAGGSYNEQFF
TRBV5-6,TRBJ1-2,few,-,TGTGCCAGCAGCTTGTTAGGGGACGCTAACTATGGCTACACCTTC,CASSLLGDANYGYTF
TRBV5-5,TRBJ2-5,many,-,TGTGCCAGCAGCTTCGGGAGTGGGGAGACCCAGTACTTC,CASSFGSGETQYF
TRBV6-1,TRBJ1-2,many,-,TGTGCCAGCAGTGCGAGAGTGGCAGAGCTTTATAACTATGGCTACACCTTC,CASSARVAELYNYGYTF
TRBV30,TRBJ2-7,many,-,TGTGCCTGGAGTCATCCCTACGAGCAGTACTTC,CAWSHPYEQYF
TRBV5-4,TRBJ2-7,few,-,TGTGCCAGCAGCTCCGGGACTGCCTTAGTTTTCAAGCAGTACTTC,CASSSGTALVFKQYF
TRBV19,TRBJ2-7,many,-,TGTGCCAGTAGGGTTACATACACCTCCTACGAGCAGTACTTC,CASRVTYTSYEQYF
TRBV5-1,TRBJ2-5,few,-,TGCGCCAGCAGCTTGGCTGGCGGTGTAGCCAAAGAGACCCAGTACTTC,CASSLAGGVAKETQYF
TRBV6-1,TRBJ2-7,-,-,TGTGCCAGCAGTCCCTCTCTACCCGAAGGCTACGAGCAGTACTTC,CASSPSLPEGYEQYF
TRBV6-2/TRBV6-3,TRBJ2-2,many,-,TGTGCCAGCAGTTACGATCGTCTAGCCGCGAGGACCGGGGAGCTGTTTTTT,CASSYDRLAARTGELFF
TRBV11-2,TRBJ2-2,many,TRBD2,TGTGCCAGCAGCTTCTTCTCGTATTTTTCCGGCGGGGGAACCGGGGAGCTGTTTTTT,CASSFFSYFSGGGTGELFF
TRBV18,TRBJ2-7,-,-,TGTGCCAGCTCACTACCGCCGACAGCCTCCTCCTACGAGCAGTACTTC,CASSLPPTASSYEQYF
TRBV15,TRBJ1-4,many,TRBD1,TGTGCCACCAGCAGCTCCGGGACAGGGCGTGGAAGGGAAAAACTGTTTTTT,CATSSSGTGRGREKLFF
TRBV14,TRBJ1-4,many,-,TGTGCCAGCAGCCTATTGGACCGAATAAATGAAAAACTGTTTTTT,CASSLLDRINEKLFF